The 8 T cell receptor beta chains reported below all come from one sample, sequenced in a study of type 1 regulatory T cells. These receptors are not linked to any known antigen. One entry per CDR3 protein, called by TCRdb with MiXCR from the reads. In the table there are some 25,000 distinct CDR3 sequences, approximately 72% of which are singletons. The sequenced sample was cultured T cells, either the whole culture or a sorted T cell fraction (not recorded which). Sample subset: Tr1-enriched cell product generated in vitro against host alloantigens. All receptors come from a human donor in good health.

This sequence joins TRBV5-1 and TRBJ2-5; TRBD2 matches 8 bases. Trimming took 4 bases from V and 4 from J; bases not matched to a gene: 6. This CDR3 spans 14 amino acids. The germline V gene has CDR1 SGHRS and CDR2 YFSETQ. The DNA for the CDR3 is TGCGCCAGCAGCCCGGGGAGCGGGGGAGAGACCCAGTACTTC. Amino acid sequence: CASSPGSGGETQYF. Combining the CDR3 with reference TRBV5-1 and TRBJ2-5 gives the whole variable domain KAGVTQTPRYLIKTRGQQVTLSCSPISGHRSVSWYQQTPGQGLQFLFEYFSETQRNKGNFPGRFSGRQFSNSRSEMNVSTLELGDSALYLCASSPGSGGETQYFGPGTRLLVL.

This clonotype is labeled medium-sized. This chain joins TRBV13 and TRBJ1-1, with D perhaps TRBD1 (5 bases). V was cut by 6 bases and J by 0 bases, with 11 bases left in between. CDR1 is PRHDT and CDR2 is FYEKMQ in the germline V gene (reference sequence). The CDR3 length is 14 residues. This chain's CDR3 is CASSTRGVNTEAFF. The DNA of the CDR3 is TGTGCCAGCAGTACCCGGGGGGTGAACACTGAAGCTTTCTTT. Complete variable domain (other parts from reference TRBV13 and TRBJ1-1): AAGVIQSPRHLIKEKRETATLKCYPIPRHDTVYWYQQGPGQDPQFLISFYEKMQSDKGSIPDRFSAQQFSDYHSELNMSSLELGDSALYFCASSTRGVNTEAFFGQGTRLTVV.

This clonotype was recorded only once. The CDR3 reads CASSVALGAAYGYTF. DNA of the CDR3: TGTGCCAGCAGCGTAGCCTTGGGAGCAGCATATGGCTACACCTTC. The rearrangement joins TRBV9 to TRBJ1-2; D gene unclear. V lost 0 bases and J 5 bases, leaving 14 bases between the germline ends. This CDR3 has 15 amino acids. CDR1 and CDR2 from the germline V gene are SGDLS and YYNGEE. The full variable domain, completed using reference TRBV9 and TRBJ1-2, is DSGVTQTPKHLITATGQRVTLRCSPRSGDLSVYWYQQSLDQGLQFLIQYYNGEERAKGNILERFSAQQFPDLHSELNLSSLELGDSALYFCASSVALGAAYGYTFGSGTRLTVV.

The chain employs TRBV24-1 and TRBJ2-3; D is uncertain. V lost 5 bases, J lost 6 bases, and 8 bases lay in between. Germline lookup yields CDR1 KGHDR and CDR2 SFDVKD. The CDR3 consists of 12 residues. The CDR3 here is CATSARRDTQYF. Here the CDR3 DNA reads TGTGCCACCAGTGCCAGGCGCGATACGCAGTATTTT.

The chain is built from TRBV27 and TRBJ2-5; TRBD2 matches 11 bases. The CDR3 contains 17 residues. V was clipped by 4 bases and J by 9 bases; unmatched bases: 16. In germline, CDR1 is MNHEY, CDR2 SMNVEV (reference sequence). The CDR3, as DNA: TGTGCCAGCAGTTCAGCCCACTGGGGACTAGCGGATCACCCCCAGTACTTC. Amino acids: CASSSAHWGLADHPQYF.

The V call is TRBV18, the J call TRBJ2-5; D gene unclear. CDR3 length equals 13 residues. Germline CDR1 reads KGHSH; CDR2 reads LQKENI. Trimming shortened V by 2 bases and J by 5 bases, and 9 bases separated the two germline ends. The CDR3 coding sequence is TGTGCCAGCTCACCAGCGGCGTTCGAGACCCAGTACTTC. Its protein product is CASSPAAFETQYF.

This clonotype was seen just once. One end of the junction varies from germline; a read error may be responsible. The CDR3: CASSLGLGTPSTDTQYF. The CDR3 DNA reads as TGTGCCAGCAGCCTCGGTCTGGGAACCCCTAGCACAGATACGCAGTATTTT. The rearrangement links TRBV4-1 to TRBJ2-3; unclear D gene. Germline V gives CDR1 MGHRA, CDR2 YSYEKL. The CDR3 has 17 amino acids.

This clonotype was detected only once. The chain recombines TRBV2 with TRBJ2-7; 7 positions agree with TRBD2. With 8 bases clipped from V and 4 bases from J, the junction kept 8 bases outside the gene matches. CDR1 is SNHLY and CDR2 is FYNNEI in the germline V gene. CDR3 length: 13 amino acids. The CDR3 loop is CASSASGFYEQYF. In DNA form, the CDR3 reads TGTGCCAGCTCGGCTAGCGGATTTTACGAGCAGTACTTC.